Presented here are 2 T cell receptor beta chains from one specimen sequenced in a study of T cells after posttransplantation cyclophosphamide. Controls had myeloablative marrow grafts with methotrexate and calcineurin inhibitor, sampled at 1 year. This table comes from immunoSEQ multiplex PCR, and its TCRdb copy is limited to in-frame clones, with some not included. The data contain 20,000 to 25,000 clones, approximately 92% of them singletons. The material was PBMCs, obtained around 390 days after allogeneic stem cell transplant with calcineurin inhibitor and methotrexate. The receptors were gathered from a female patient aged 30-39 years who received an allogeneic stem cell transplant from an unrelated donor, was CMV-positive, and had acute and chronic GVHD. Some T cells may trace back to the graft donor.

This rearrangement joins TRBV5-1 to TRBJ2-2; 7 nucleotides agree with TRBD1. CDR3 length: 14 residues. The germline V gene has CDR1 SGHRS and CDR2 YFSETQ. V shed 4 bases, J shed 1 base, and the junction held 1 base outside the gene matches. The CDR3 spells CASSPGGNTGELFF. The CDR3 DNA follows: TGCGCCAGCAGCCCAGGGGGGAACACCGGGGAGCTGTTTTTT.

The chain employs TRBV10-2 and TRBJ2-2, with a possible D match to TRBD2 (5 bases). There are 13 residues in the CDR3. Trimming took off 4 bases at V and 5 bases at J, with 8 bases between the two ends. Germline loops: CDR1 WSHSY, CDR2 SAAADI. The CDR3 coding sequence is TGCGCCAGCAGTGCTCTAGCTACCGGGGAGCTGTTTTTT. Translation: CASSALATGELFF.